The T cell receptor (beta chain) described here comes from a study of beta chain features in type 1 diabetes. Each sorted fraction was over 95% pure. Germline V gene sequence: CDR1 DFQATT, CDR2 SNEGSKA (reference sequence). This CDR3 is 11 amino acids long. In the case of this clone: The antigen remains undetermined. A read error may produce the germline difference seen at one junction end.

The study reverse transcribed the entire isolated RNA, so it sequenced expressed TCRB transcripts. Assay used: immunoSEQ multiplex PCR; TCRdb lists only in-frame clones, some missing. The sample has 40,000 to 50,000 clones; approximately 70% are singletons. General study results and limits: TCRB CDR3 length was moderately but significantly reduced in all four CD4+ subsets of Type 1 diabetes patients.

The sample taken for sequencing was Tregs from blood. The clonotype originates from a man aged 25-45 years with type 1 diabetes. Some clones in this sample may be carry-over from other donors' samples. V gene TRBV20-1 combines with J gene TRBJ2-3; D perhaps matches TRBD2 (7 bases). The CDR3 reads CSASGGLQRHF. The CDR3 DNA sequence: TGCAGTGCTAGCGGGGGGCTTCAACGGCATTTT.